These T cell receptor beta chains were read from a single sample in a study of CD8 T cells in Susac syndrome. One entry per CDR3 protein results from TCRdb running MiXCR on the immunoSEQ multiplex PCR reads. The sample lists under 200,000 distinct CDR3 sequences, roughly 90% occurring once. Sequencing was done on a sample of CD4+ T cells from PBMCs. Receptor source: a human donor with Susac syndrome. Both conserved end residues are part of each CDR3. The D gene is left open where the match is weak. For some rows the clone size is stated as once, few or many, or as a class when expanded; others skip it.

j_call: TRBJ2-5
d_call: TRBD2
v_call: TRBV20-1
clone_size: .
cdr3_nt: TGCAGTGCTCGCGTTACTAGCGGGAGGGCCGGGACCCAGTACTTC
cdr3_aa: CSARVTSGRAGTQYF

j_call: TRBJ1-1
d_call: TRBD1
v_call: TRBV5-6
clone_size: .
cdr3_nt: TGTGCCAGCAGGGACAGGGGGCTCGTCGCTGAAGCTTTCTTT
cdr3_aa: CASRDRGLVAEAFF

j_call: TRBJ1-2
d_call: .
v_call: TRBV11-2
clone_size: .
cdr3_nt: TGTGCCAGCAGCAGGGGCTCTGTCGGCTATGGCTACACCTTC
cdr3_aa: CASSRGSVGYGYTF

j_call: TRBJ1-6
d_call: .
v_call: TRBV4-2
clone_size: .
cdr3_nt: TGTGCCAGCAGCCAAGAGGGAAGGGTCCACTATAATTCCCCCCTCCACTTT
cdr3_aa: CASSQEGRVHYNSPLHF

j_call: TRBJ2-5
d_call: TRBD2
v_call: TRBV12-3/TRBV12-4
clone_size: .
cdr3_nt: TGTGCCAGCAGGGTTAGCGGGGGGGCAGAGACCCAGTACTTC
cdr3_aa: CASRVSGGAETQYF

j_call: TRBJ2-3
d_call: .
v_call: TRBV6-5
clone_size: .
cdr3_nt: TGTGCCAGCACCCACGGGGATACGCAGTATTTT
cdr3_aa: CASTHGDTQYF

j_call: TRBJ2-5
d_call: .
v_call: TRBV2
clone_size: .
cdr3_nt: TGTGCCAGCAGTCGGGACGGCCTAACGGAGACCCAGTACTTC
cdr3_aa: CASSRDGLTETQYF

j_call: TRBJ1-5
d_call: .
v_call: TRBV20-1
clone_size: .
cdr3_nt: TGCAGTGCTAGATCGGGGTACAATCAGCCCCAGCATTTT
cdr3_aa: CSARSGYNQPQHF

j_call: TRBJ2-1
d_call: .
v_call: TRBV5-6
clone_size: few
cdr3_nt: TGTGCCAGCAGCTTGGTGAGCAATGAGCAGTTCTTC
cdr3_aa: CASSLVSNEQFF

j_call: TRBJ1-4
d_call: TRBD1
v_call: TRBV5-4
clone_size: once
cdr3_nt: TGTGCCAGCAGCTTGACCGGACAGGGTTATGAAAAACTGTTTTTT
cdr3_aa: CASSLTGQGYEKLFF

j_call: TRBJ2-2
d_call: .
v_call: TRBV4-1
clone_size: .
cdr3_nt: TGCGCCAGCAGCCAAGTAGGCACAGTGGCCGGGGAGCTGTTTTTT
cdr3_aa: CASSQVGTVAGELFF

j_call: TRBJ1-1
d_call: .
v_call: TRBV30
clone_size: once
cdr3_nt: TGTGCCTGGTTTCCGGGGTACGAAGCTTTCTTT
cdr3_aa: CAWFPGYEAFF

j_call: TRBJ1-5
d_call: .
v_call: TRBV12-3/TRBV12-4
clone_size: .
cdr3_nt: TGTGCCAGCAGTCCCACCGGGTTGGATCAGCCCCAGCATTTT
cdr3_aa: CASSPTGLDQPQHF

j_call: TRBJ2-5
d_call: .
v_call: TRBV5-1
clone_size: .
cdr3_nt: TGCGCCAGCAGCTTGGTCAACGGGGGTACAGAGACCCAGTACTTC
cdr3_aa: CASSLVNGGTETQYF

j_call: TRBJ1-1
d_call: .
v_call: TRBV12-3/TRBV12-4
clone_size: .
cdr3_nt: TGTGCCAGCAATGGGGTGGTTGGTGAAGCTTTCTTT
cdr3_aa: CASNGVVGEAFF

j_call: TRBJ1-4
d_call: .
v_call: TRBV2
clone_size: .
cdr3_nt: TGTGCCAGCAGGGGGGCAACTAATGAAAAACTGTTTTTT
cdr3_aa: CASRGATNEKLFF

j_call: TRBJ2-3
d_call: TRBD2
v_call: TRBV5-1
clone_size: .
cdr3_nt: TGCGCCAGCAGCTCTGGGACTAGCGGCGCAGATACGCAGTATTTT
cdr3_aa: CASSSGTSGADTQYF

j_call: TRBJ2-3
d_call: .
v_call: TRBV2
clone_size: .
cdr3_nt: TGTGCCAGCTCCGGCGGGGACACAGATACGCAGTATTTT
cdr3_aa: CASSGGDTDTQYF

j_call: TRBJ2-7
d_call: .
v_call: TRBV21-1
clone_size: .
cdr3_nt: TGTGCCAGCAGCCACACCGGACAGCCAAGAGCCTACGAGCAGTACTTC
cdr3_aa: CASSHTGQPRAYEQYF

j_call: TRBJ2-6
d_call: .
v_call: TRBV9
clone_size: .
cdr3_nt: TGTGCCAGCACCCGGGTGCAATCTGGGGCCAACGTCCTGACTTTC
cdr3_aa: CASTRVQSGANVLTF

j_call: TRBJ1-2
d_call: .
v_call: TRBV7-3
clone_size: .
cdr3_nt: TGTGCCAGCCTGCAAGGGCAGGGGCGCGGCTACACCTTC
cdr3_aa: CASLQGQGRGYTF

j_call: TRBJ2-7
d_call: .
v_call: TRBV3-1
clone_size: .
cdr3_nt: TGTGCCAGCAGCCAAGAACCAAACTACGAGCAGTACTTC
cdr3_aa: CASSQEPNYEQYF

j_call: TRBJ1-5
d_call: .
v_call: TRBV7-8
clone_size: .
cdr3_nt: TGTGCCAGCAGCTTAGTGGGGTTGGATCAGCCCCAGCATTTT
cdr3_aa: CASSLVGLDQPQHF

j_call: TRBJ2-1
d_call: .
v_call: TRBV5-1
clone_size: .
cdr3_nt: TGCGCCAGTCAAAAGGGGGAATACTACAATGAGCAGTTCTTC
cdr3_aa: CASQKGEYYNEQFF

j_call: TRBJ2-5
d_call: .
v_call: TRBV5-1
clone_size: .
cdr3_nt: TGCGCCAGCAGCCACGGGACTTCCCAAGAGACCCAGTACTTC
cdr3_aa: CASSHGTSQETQYF

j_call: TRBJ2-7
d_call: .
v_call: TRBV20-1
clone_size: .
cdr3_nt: TGCAGTGCTAGAGATAAAGGGGGCGAGCAGTACTTC
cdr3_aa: CSARDKGGEQYF

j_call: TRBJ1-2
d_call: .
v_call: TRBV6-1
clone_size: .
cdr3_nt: TGTGCCAGCAGTGAAGGAGGGGTTGACTACACCTTC
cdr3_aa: CASSEGGVDYTF

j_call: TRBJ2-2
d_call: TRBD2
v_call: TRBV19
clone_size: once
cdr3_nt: TGTGCCAGTAGTGGGGCTAGCGGGGCGAACACCGGGGAGCTGTTTTTT
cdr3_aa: CASSGASGANTGELFF

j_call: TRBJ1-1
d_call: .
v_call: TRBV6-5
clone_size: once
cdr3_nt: TGTGCCAGCTTCTTCAGGGGTGTGAACACTGAAGCTTTCTTT
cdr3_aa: CASFFRGVNTEAFF

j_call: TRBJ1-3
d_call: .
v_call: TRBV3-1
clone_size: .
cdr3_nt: TGTGCCAGCAGCCAAGATGTGGACACCATATATTTT
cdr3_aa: CASSQDVDTIYF

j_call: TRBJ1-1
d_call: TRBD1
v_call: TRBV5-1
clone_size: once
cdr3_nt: TGCGCCAGCAGCTTAGGACAGGCGACGGATGAAGCTTTCTTT
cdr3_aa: CASSLGQATDEAFF

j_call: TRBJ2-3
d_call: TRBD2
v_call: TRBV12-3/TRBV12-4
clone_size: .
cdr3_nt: TGTGTGACTAGCGCCAACACAGATACGCAGTATTTT
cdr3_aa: CVTSANTDTQYF

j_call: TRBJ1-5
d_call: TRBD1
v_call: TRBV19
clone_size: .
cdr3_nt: TGTGCCAGTAGTACACGGGAAGGGGGCGGTCAGCCCCAGCATTTT
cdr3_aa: CASSTREGGGQPQHF

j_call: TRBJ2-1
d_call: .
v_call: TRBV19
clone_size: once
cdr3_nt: TGTGCCAGTACCCAACAGGGTACCTACAATGAGCAGTTCTTC
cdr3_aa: CASTQQGTYNEQFF

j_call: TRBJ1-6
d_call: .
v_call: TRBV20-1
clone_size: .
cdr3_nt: TGCAGTGCTAGAGGAGCAGGGGAATCACCCCTCCACTTT
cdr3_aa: CSARGAGESPLHF

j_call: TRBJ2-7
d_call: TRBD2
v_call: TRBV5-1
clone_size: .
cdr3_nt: TGCGCCAGCAGCCGCACCCCTAGCGGGGACTACGAGCAGTACTTC
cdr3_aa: CASSRTPSGDYEQYF

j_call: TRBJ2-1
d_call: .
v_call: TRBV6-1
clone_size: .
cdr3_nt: TGTGCCAGCAGCGACAAGCCCGAGTACGGGAGAATCTACAATGAGCAGTTCTTC
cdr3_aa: CASSDKPEYGRIYNEQFF

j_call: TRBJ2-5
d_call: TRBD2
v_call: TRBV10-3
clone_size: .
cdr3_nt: TGTGCCATCTCGCGGGAGAACGGGCAGACCCAGTACTTC
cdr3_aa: CAISRENGQTQYF

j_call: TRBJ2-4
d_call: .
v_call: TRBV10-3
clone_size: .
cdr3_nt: TGTGCCATCAGTGAGTCCTTGGGGGCCGGCGCCAAAAACATTCAGTACTTC
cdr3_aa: CAISESLGAGAKNIQYF